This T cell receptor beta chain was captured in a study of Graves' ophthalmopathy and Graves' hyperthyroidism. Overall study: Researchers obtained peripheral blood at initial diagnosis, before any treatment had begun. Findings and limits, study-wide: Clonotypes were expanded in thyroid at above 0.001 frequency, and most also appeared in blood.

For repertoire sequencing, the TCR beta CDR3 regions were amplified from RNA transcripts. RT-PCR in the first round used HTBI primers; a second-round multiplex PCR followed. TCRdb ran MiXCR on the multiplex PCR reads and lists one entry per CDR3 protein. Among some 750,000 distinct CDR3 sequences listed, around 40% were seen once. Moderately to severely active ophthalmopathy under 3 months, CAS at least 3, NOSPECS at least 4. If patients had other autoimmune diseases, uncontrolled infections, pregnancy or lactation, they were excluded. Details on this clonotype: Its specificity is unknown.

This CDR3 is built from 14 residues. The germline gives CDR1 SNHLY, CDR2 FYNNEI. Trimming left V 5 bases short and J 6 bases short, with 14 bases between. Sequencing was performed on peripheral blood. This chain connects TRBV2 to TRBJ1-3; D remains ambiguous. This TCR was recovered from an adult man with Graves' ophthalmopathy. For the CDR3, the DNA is TGTGCCAGCAGTCCGCTCGATTTGGAAAACACCATATATTTT. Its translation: CASSPLDLENTIYF. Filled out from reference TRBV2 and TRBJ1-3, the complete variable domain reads EPEVTQTPSHQVTQMGQEVILRCVPISNHLYFYWYRQILGQKVEFLVSFYNNEISEKSEIFDDQFSVERPDGSNFTLKIRSTKLEDSAMYFCASSPLDLENTIYFGEGSWLTVV.